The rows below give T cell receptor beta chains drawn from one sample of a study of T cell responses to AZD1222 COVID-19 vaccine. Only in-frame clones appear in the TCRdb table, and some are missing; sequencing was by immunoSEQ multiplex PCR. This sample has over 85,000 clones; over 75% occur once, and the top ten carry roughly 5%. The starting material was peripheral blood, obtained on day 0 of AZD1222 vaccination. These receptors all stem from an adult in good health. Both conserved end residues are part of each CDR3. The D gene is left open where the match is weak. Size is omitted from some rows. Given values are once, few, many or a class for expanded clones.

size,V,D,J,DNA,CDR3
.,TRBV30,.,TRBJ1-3,TGTGCCTGGAGTGTTCAGGGAAACACCATATATTTT,CAWSVQGNTIYF
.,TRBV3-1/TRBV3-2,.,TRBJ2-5,TGTGCCAGCAGCCAAGATAGGCTAGTAGGACTCGCAACACAAGAGACCCAGTACTTC,CASSQDRLVGLATQETQYF
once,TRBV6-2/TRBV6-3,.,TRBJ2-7,TGTGCCAGCAGTCGTGGACAGCTCTACGAGCAGTACTTC,CASSRGQLYEQYF
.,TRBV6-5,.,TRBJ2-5,TGTGCCAGCAGTTACTCGGTGGCAGTACAAGAGACCCAGTACTTC,CASSYSVAVQETQYF
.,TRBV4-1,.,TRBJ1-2,TGCGCCAGCAGCCAAGAGGGACTAGATGGCTACACCTTC,CASSQEGLDGYTF
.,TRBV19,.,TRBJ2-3,TGTGCCAGTAGTATAGATCGAAGGACTAGCACAGATACGCAGTATTTT,CASSIDRRTSTDTQYF
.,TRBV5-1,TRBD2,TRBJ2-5,TGCGCCAGCAGCTTACTAGCGGGGGGGCTCTCCGGGCAAGAGACCCAGTACTTC,CASSLLAGGLSGQETQYF
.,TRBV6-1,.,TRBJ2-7,TGTGCCAGCAGTGAAGTCCCTTCTGAAGAGCAGTACTTC,CASSEVPSEEQYF
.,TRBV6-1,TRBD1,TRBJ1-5,TGTGCCAGCAGTGAAGCCGAAACAGGGGGCCTAATCAATCAGCCCCAGCATTTT,CASSEAETGGLINQPQHF
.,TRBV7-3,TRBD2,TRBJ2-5,TGTGCCAGCAGCGCCCAGCCAGGCGGGGGGAGAGAGACCCAGTACTTC,CASSAQPGGGRETQYF
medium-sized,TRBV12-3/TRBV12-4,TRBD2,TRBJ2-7,TGTGCCAGCAACTTCGGGGGGGCCTACGAGCAGTACTTC,CASNFGGAYEQYF
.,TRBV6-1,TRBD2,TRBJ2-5,TGTGCCAGCAGTGAAGGAGCGGGGGTAAAAGAGACCCAGTACTTC,CASSEGAGVKETQYF
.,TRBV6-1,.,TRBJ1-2,TGTGCCAGCAGTCTCACGCGGGGTAGCGGCTACACCTTC,CASSLTRGSGYTF
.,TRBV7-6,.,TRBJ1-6,TGTGCCAGCAGCCGGGACGGAAGAAATTCACCCCTCCACTTT,CASSRDGRNSPLHF
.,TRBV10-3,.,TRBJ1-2,TGTGCCATCAGTGAGTCGGGGGGTCTCTATGGCTACACCTTC,CAISESGGLYGYTF
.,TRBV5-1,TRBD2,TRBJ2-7,TGCGCCAGCAGCCCGGGTGGCGGGGGGGCTCACGAGCAGTACTTC,CASSPGGGGAHEQYF
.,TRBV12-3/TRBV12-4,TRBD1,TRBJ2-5,TGTGCCAGCAGCCGGGACAGGAAAGAGACCCAGTACTTC,CASSRDRKETQYF
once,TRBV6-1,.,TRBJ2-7,TGTGCCAGCAGTGAAGGAGGTGCCGAGCAGTACTTC,CASSEGGAEQYF
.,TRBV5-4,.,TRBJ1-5,TGTGCCAGCAGCTTATGGCAGACCAATCAGCCCCAGCATTTT,CASSLWQTNQPQHF
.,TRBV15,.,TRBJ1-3,TGTGCCACCAGCCGAGCAGGACTCTCCTCTGGAAACACCATATATTTT,CATSRAGLSSGNTIYF
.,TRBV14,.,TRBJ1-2,TGTGCCAGCAGCCAAGGAATCTCGCATGGCTACACCTTC,CASSQGISHGYTF
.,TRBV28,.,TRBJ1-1,TGTGCCAGCAGTTTATCAGGGCTTGGTGAGGCTTTCTTT,CASSLSGLGEAFF
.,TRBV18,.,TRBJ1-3,TGTGCCAGCTCTCCCGTACCCAGACAGTTCTCTGGAAACACCATATATTTT,CASSPVPRQFSGNTIYF
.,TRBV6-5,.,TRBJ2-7,TGTGCCAGCAGTTCAAACTACGAGCAGTACTTC,CASSSNYEQYF
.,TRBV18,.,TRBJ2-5,TGTGCCAGCTCACCTGGGGGCGGAGAGACCCAGTACTTC,CASSPGGGETQYF
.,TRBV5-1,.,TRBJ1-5,TGCGCCAGCAGCTTATACGGGAGGGACAGCAATCAGCCCCAGCATTTT,CASSLYGRDSNQPQHF
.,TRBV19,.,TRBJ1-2,TGTGCCAGTAGTATCGCTGGGGTCAACTCGGGCTACACCTTC,CASSIAGVNSGYTF
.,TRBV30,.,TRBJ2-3,TGTGCTCAAACAAAAAGCGTCACAGATACGCAGTATTTT,CAQTKSVTDTQYF
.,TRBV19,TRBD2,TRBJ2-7,TGTGCCAGTCCTCTAGCGGAGTACGAGCAGTACTTC,CASPLAEYEQYF
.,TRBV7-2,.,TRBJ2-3,TGTGCCAGCAGCTTAGCCTCAGGCAGCACAGATACGCAGTATTTT,CASSLASGSTDTQYF
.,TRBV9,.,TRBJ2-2,TGTGCCAGCAGCGACGGGGGACAGGGGGAGCTGTTTTTT,CASSDGGQGELFF
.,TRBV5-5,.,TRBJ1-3,TGTGCCAGCAGCCTGATCGTGAATTCTGGAAACACCATATATTTT,CASSLIVNSGNTIYF
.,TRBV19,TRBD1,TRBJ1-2,TGTGCCAGTAGCAACCAAAGGGGACAGCACTATGGCTACACCTTC,CASSNQRGQHYGYTF
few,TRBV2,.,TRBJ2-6,TGTGCCAGCAGTCCGGATTCTGGGGCCAACGTCCTGACTTTC,CASSPDSGANVLTF
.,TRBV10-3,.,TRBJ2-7,TGTGCCATCAGTGAACGAGTCCTCGGGGACGAGCAGTACTTC,CAISERVLGDEQYF
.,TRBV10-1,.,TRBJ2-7,TGCGCCAGCAGTGAGGGGGGTAGGGACGAGCAGTACTTC,CASSEGGRDEQYF
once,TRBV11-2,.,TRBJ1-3,TGTGCCAGCAGCTTAGATGGGAACTCTGGAAACACCATATATTTT,CASSLDGNSGNTIYF
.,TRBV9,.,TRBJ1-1,TGTGCCAGCAGCCCCCTGGGTTCCATGAACACTGAAGCTTTCTTT,CASSPLGSMNTEAFF
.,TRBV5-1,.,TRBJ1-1,TGCGCCAGCAGCGGCCAGCTGAACACTGAAGCTTTCTTT,CASSGQLNTEAFF
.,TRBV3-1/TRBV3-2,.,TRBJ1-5,TGTGCCAGCAGCCACACCCAAGGAGGGGAAAGCAATCAGCCCCAGCATTTT,CASSHTQGGESNQPQHF
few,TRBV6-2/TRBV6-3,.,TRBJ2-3,TGTGCCAGCAGTTACTCGATGCAGGGGGGCCAAACAGATACGCAGTATTTT,CASSYSMQGGQTDTQYF
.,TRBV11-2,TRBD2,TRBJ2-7,TGTGCCAGCAGCTTGGGACTAGCTTCCACCGAGCAGTACTTC,CASSLGLASTEQYF
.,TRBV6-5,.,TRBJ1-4,TGTGCCAGCAGCCGCAACAGGGCCCTTAATGAAAAACTGTTTTTT,CASSRNRALNEKLFF
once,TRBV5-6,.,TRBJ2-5,TGTGCCAGCAGCACCTCCGGGACACAACAAGAGACCCAGTACTTC,CASSTSGTQQETQYF